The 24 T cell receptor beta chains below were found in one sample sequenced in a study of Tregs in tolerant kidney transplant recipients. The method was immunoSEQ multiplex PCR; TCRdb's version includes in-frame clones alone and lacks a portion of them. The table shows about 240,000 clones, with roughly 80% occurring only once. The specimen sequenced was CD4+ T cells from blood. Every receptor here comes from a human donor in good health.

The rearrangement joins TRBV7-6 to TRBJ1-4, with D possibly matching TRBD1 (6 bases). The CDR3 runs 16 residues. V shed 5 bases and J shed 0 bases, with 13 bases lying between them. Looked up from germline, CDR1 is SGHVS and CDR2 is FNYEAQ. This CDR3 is CASSHRRGATNEKLFF. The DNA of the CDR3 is TGTGCCAGCAGCCACAGGAGGGGGGCAACTAATGAAAAACTGTTTTTT.

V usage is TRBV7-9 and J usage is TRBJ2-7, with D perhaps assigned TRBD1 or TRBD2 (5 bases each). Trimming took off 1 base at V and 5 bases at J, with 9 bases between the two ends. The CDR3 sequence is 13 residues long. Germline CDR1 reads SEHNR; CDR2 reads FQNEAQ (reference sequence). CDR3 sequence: CASSLGGRDEQYF. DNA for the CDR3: TGTGCCAGCAGCTTAGGGGGGAGAGACGAGCAGTACTTC. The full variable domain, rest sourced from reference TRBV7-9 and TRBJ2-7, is DTGVSQNPRHKITKRGQNVTFRCDPISEHNRLYWYRQTLGQGPEFLTYFQNEAQLEKSRLLSDRFSAERPKGSFSTLEIQRTEQGDSAMYLCASSLGGRDEQYFGPGTRLTVT.

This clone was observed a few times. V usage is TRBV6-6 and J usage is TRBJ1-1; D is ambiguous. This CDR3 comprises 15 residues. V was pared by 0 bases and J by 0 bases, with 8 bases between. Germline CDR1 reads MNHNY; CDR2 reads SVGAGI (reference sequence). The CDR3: CASSYSSFMNTEAFF. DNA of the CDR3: TGTGCCAGCAGTTACTCGAGTTTCATGAACACTGAAGCTTTCTTT.

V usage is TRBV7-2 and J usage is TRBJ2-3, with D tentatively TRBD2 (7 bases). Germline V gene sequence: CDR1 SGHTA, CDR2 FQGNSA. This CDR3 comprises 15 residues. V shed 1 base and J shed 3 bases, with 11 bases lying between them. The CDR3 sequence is CASSLGGGLTDTQYF. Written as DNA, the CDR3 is TGTGCCAGCAGCTTAGGGGGGGGGCTTACAGATACGCAGTATTTT.

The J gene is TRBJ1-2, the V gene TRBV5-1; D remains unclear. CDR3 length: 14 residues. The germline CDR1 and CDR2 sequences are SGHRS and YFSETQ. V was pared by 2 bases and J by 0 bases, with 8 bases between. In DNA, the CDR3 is TGCGCCAGCAGCTTAGGAAACTCTAACTATGGCTACACCTTC. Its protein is CASSLGNSNYGYTF.

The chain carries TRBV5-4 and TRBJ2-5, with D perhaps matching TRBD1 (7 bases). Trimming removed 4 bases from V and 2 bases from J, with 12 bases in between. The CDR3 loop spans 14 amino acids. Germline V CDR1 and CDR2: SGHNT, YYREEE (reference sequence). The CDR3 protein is CASSLRGQQETQYF. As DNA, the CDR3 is TGTGCCAGCAGCCTGCGGGGACAGCAAGAGACCCAGTACTTC.

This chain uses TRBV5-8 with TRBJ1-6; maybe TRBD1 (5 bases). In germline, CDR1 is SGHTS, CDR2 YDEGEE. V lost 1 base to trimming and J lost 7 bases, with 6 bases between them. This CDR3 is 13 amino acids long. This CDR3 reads CASSLRGNSPLHF. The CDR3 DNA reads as TGTGCCAGCAGCTTGCGGGGGAATTCACCCCTCCACTTT.

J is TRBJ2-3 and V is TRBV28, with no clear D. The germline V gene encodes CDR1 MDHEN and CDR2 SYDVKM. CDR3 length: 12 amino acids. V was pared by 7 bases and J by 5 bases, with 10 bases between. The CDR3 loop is CASTASVDTQYF. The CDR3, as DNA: TGTGCCAGCACCGCGTCGGTAGATACGCAGTATTTT.

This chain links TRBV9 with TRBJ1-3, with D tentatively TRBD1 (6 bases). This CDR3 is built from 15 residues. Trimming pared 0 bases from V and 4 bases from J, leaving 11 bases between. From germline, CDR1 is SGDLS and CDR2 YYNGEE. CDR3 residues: CASSVVGAPGNTIYF. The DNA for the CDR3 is TGTGCCAGCAGCGTAGTGGGGGCGCCAGGAAACACCATATATTTT.

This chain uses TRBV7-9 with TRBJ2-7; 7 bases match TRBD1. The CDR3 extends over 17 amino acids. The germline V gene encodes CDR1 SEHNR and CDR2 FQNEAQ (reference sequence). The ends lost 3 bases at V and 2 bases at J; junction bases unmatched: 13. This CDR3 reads CASSLGTGTTGAYEQYF. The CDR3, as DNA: TGTGCCAGCAGCTTGGGGACCGGGACCACAGGGGCCTACGAGCAGTACTTC.

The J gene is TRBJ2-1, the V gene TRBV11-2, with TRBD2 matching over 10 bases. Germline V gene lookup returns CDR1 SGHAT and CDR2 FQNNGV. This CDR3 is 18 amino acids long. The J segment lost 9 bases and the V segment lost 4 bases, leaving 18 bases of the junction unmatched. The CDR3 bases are TGTGCCAGCAGCTCGGGGCGCTCCAGCGGGAGGGGTTTGGGTGAGCAGTTCTTC. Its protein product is CASSSGRSSGRGLGEQFF.

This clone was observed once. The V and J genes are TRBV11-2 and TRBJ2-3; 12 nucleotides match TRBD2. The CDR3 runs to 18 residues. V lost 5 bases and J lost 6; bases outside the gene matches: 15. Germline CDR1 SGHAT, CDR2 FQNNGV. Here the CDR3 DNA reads TGTGCCAGCAGCCCACGATTGGGGACTAGCGGGCGGACTGATACGCAGTATTTT. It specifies CASSPRLGTSGRTDTQYF. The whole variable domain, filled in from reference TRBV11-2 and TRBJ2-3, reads EAGVAQSPRYKIIEKRQSVAFWCNPISGHATLYWYQQILGQGPKLLIQFQNNGVVDDSQLPKDRFSAERLKGVDSTLKIQPAKLEDSAVYLCASSPRLGTSGRTDTQYFGPGTRLTVL.

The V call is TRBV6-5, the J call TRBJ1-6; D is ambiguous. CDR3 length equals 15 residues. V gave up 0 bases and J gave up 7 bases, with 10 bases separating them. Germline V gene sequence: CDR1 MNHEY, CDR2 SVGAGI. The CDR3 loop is CASSYSGLSNSPLHF. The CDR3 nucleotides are TGTGCCAGCAGTTACTCTGGGCTGTCGAATTCACCCCTCCACTTT.

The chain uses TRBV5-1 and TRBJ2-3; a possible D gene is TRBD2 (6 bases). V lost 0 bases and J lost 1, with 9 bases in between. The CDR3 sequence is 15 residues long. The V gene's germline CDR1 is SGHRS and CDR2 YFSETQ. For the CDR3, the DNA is TGCGCCAGCAGCTTGGTGGCTAGCGGCACAGATACGCAGTATTTT. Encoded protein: CASSLVASGTDTQYF.

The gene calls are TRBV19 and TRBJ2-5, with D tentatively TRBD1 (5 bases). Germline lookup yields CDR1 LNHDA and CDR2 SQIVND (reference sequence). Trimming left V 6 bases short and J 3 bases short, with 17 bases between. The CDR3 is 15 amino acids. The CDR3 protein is CASSLMVTEKETQYF. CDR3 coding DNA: TGTGCCAGTAGCTTGATGGTGACAGAGAAAGAGACCCAGTACTTC.

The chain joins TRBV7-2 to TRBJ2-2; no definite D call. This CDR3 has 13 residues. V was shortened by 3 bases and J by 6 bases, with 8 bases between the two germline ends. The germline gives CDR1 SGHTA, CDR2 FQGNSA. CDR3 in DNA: TGTGCCAGCAGCTTCCCGCCCGCCGGGGAGCTGTTTTTT. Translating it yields CASSFPPAGELFF. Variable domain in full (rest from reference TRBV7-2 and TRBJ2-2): GAGVSQSPSNKVTEKGKDVELRCDPISGHTALYWYRQSLGQGLEFLIYFQGNSAPDKSGLPSDRFSAERTGGSVSTLTIQRTQQEDSAVYLCASSFPPAGELFFGEGSRLTVL.

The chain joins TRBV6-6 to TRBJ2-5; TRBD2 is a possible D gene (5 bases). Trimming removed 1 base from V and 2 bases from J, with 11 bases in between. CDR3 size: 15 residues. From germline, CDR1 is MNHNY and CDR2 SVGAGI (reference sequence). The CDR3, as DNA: TGTGCCAGCAGTTACTTCCCGCCGGGACAAGAGACCCAGTACTTC. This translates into CASSYFPPGQETQYF.

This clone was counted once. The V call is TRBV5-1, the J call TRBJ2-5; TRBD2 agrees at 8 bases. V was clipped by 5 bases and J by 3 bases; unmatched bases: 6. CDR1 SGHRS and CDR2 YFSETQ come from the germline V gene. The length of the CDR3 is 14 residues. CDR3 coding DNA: TGCGCCAGCAGTAACAAAGCGGGAGAAGAGACCCAGTACTTC. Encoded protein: CASSNKAGEETQYF.

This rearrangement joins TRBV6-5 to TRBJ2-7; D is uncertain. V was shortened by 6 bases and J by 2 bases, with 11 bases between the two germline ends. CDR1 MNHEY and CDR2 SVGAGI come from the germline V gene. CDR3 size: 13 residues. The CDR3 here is CASRTTVAYEQYF. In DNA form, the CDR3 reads TGTGCCAGCAGAACGACGGTAGCCTACGAGCAGTACTTC.

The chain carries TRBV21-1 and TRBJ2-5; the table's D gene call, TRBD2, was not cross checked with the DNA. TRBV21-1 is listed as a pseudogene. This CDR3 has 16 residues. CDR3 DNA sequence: TGTGCCAGCAGCCCAAAGCGGGGGACAGAGCAAGAGACCCAGTACTTC. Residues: CASSPKRGTEQETQYF.

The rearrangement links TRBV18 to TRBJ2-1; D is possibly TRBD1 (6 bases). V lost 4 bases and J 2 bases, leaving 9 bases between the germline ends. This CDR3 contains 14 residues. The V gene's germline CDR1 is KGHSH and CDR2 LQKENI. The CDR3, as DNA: TGTGCCAGCTCACTACAGGGCACCTACAATGAGCAGTTCTTC. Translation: CASSLQGTYNEQFF.

The CDR3 region is CASSIRDRGHSNQPQHF. The CDR3, as DNA: TGTGCCAGTAGTATACGGGACAGGGGACATAGCAATCAGCCCCAGCATTTT. The chain joins TRBV19 to TRBJ1-5, with TRBD1 matching over 10 bases. This CDR3 has 17 amino acids. CDR1 and CDR2 (germline): LNHDA, SQIVND (reference sequence). J gave up 0 bases and V 2 bases, and 4 bases lay outside the gene matches. Full variable domain (remainder filled in from reference TRBV19 and TRBJ1-5): DGGITQSPKYLFRKEGQNVTLSCEQNLNHDAMYWYRQDPGQGLRLIYYSQIVNDFQKGDIAEGYSVSREKKESFPLTVTSAQKNPTAFYLCASSIRDRGHSNQPQHFGDGTRLSIL.

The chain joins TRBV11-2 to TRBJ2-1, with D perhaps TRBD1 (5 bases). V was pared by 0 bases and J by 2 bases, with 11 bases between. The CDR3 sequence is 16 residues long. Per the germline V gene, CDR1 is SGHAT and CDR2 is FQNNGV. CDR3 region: CASSLDSGPPYNEQFF. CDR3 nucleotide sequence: TGTGCCAGCAGCTTAGATTCAGGGCCCCCCTACAATGAGCAGTTCTTC. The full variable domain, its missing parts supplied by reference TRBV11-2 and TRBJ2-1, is EAGVAQSPRYKIIEKRQSVAFWCNPISGHATLYWYQQILGQGPKLLIQFQNNGVVDDSQLPKDRFSAERLKGVDSTLKIQPAKLEDSAVYLCASSLDSGPPYNEQFFGPGTRLTVL.

For the CDR3, the DNA is TGTGCCAGCAGCTTGACTGCGCGGAAAGAGACCCAGTACTTC. Translating gives CASSLTARKETQYF. This chain links TRBV7-2 with TRBJ2-5; no reliable D call. V lost 3 bases and J lost 3, with 11 bases in between. This CDR3 spans 14 amino acids. Germline lookup yields CDR1 SGHTA and CDR2 FQGNSA. Supplemented by reference TRBV7-2 and TRBJ2-5, the full variable domain reads GAGVSQSPSNKVTEKGKDVELRCDPISGHTALYWYRQSLGQGLEFLIYFQGNSAPDKSGLPSDRFSAERTGGSVSTLTIQRTQQEDSAVYLCASSLTARKETQYFGPGTRLLVL.